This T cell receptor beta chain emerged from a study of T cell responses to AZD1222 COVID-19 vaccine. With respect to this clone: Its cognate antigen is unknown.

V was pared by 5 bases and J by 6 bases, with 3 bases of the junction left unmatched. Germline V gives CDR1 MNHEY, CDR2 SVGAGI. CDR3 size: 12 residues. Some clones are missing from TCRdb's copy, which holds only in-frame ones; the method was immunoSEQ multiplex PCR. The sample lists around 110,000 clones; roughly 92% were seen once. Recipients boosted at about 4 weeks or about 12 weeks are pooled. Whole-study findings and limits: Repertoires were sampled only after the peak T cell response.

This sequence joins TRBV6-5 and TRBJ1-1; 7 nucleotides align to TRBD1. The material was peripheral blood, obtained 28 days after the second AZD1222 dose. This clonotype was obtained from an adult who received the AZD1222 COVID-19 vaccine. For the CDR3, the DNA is TGTGCCAGCAGTACAGGGGTCCCTGAAGCTTTCTTT. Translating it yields CASSTGVPEAFF.